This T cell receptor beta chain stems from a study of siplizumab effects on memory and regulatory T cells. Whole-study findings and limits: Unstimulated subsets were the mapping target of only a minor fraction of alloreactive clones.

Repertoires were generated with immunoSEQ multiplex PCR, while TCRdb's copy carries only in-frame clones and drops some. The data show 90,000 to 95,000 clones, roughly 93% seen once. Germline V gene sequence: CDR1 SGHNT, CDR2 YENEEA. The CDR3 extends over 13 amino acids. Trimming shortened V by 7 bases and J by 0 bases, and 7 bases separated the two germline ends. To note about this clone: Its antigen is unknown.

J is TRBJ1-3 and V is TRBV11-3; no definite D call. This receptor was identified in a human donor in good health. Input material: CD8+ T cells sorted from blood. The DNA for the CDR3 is TGTGCCAGCAAACCCAGCTCTGGAAACACCATATATTTT. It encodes CASKPSSGNTIYF. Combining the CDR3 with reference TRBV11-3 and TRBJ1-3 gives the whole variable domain EAGVVQSPRYKIIEKKQPVAFWCNPISGHNTLYWYLQNLGQGPELLIRYENEEAVDDSQLPKDRFSAERLKGVDSTLKIQPAELGDSAVYLCASKPSSGNTIYFGEGSWLTVV.